This passage covers 29 T cell receptor beta chains from one sample sequenced in a study of a mutant IDH1 vaccine in newly diagnosed glioma. The sample's time point: baseline, week 1 (first vaccination visit). Treatment: pre-vaccination baseline after standard-of-care therapy. The repertoire was sequenced with immunoSEQ multiplex PCR; TCRdb's copy has only in-frame clones and lacks some. The repertoire holds 40,000 or so clones, with around 78% as singletons. The sample consisted of PBMCs, taken from a glioma patient treated with radiotherapy, temozolomide or both. Source of these receptors: a man aged 40-55 years with glioma. Some clones in this sample may be carry-over from other donors' samples.

The chain uses TRBV18 and TRBJ1-1; maybe TRBD1 (5 bases). The CDR3 has 14 amino acids. V dropped 6 bases and J dropped 1 base, with 12 bases sitting between them. From germline, CDR1 is KGHSH and CDR2 LQKENI. Here the CDR3 reads CASSQTTGNTEAFF. Written as DNA, the CDR3 is TGTGCCAGCTCCCAAACCACAGGGAACACTGAAGCTTTCTTT.

This rearrangement joins TRBV19 to TRBJ1-4; tentatively, D is TRBD1 (5 bases). V was pared by 6 bases and J by 3 bases, with 11 bases between. This CDR3 is built from 14 residues. CDR1 is LNHDA, CDR2 SQIVND, per germline (reference sequence). Here the CDR3 DNA reads TGTGCCAGTAGCCATGACAGATCTAATGAAAAACTGTTTTTT. Its protein product is CASSHDRSNEKLFF.

The chain's CDR3 is CASSPGTESTF. The CDR3 DNA is TGTGCCAGCAGCCCCGGGACAGAAAGTACCTTC. The V gene is TRBV4-2, the J gene TRBJ1-2; 7 nucleotides align to TRBD1. The length of the CDR3 is 11 residues. Germline V gene lookup returns CDR1 LGHNA and CDR2 YNFKEQ. V was clipped by 4 bases and J by 14 bases; unmatched bases: 7.

The V call is TRBV4-3, the J call TRBJ1-6, with a weak D call TRBD1 (5 bases). This CDR3 region has 15 residues. In germline, CDR1 is LGHNA, CDR2 YSLEER. The V end was cut by 0 bases, the J end by 4 bases, with 7 bases between. CDR3 amino acids: CASSQDPGYNSPLHF. DNA for the CDR3: TGCGCCAGCAGCCAAGATCCAGGGTATAATTCACCCCTCCACTTT.

In its sample, this clone was seen once. DNA of the CDR3: TGTGCCAGCTCACCACTGGGGGGGCCTGGAGCTAATGAAAAACTGTTTTTT. The encoded protein is CASSPLGGPGANEKLFF. The rearrangement uses TRBV18 and TRBJ1-4; possibly TRBD1 for D (6 bases). CDR1 is KGHSH, CDR2 LQKENI, per germline. Trimming stripped 1 base from V and 3 bases from J, with 15 bases between. The CDR3 runs to 17 residues.

The chain has TRBV11-2 and TRBJ2-7; no definite D call. The V and J ends lost 2 bases and 0 bases respectively, with 11 bases between them. Germline CDR1 SGHAT, CDR2 FQNNGV. CDR3 length equals 15 residues. CDR3 DNA: TGTGCCAGCAGCTTAAGCTCCGGTCCCTCCTACGAGCAGTACTTC. Its protein product is CASSLSSGPSYEQYF.

The CDR3 protein is CASSFRTGNTEAFF. CDR3 nucleotides: TGTGCCAGCAGCTTTAGGACAGGGAACACTGAAGCTTTCTTT. The chain combines TRBV5-4 with TRBJ1-1, with TRBD1 matching over 7 bases. Germline trimming cut 2 bases from V and 1 base from J; bases unmatched to any gene: 2. CDR1 and CDR2 from the germline V gene are SGHNT and YYREEE (reference sequence). The CDR3 is 14 amino acids.

The CDR3 region is CASSLIAGKISYEQYF. CDR3 nucleotides: TGTGCCAGCAGCTTGATAGCGGGGAAAATTTCCTACGAGCAGTACTTC. The rearrangement uses TRBV5-6 and TRBJ2-7; 8 bases are shared with TRBD2. CDR3 length equals 16 residues. From germline, CDR1 is SGHDT and CDR2 YYEEEE. V shed 1 base, J shed 1 base, and the junction held 7 bases outside the gene matches.

The rearrangement links TRBV4-2 to TRBJ1-5, with 8 bases that match TRBD1. The germline gives CDR1 LGHNA, CDR2 YNFKEQ. After removal of 0 bases from V and 4 bases from J, the junction contained 5 bases not matched to a gene. The CDR3 is 16 residues long. The CDR3 here is CASSQDHGTGNQPQHF. The CDR3 DNA is TGTGCCAGCAGCCAAGATCACGGGACAGGAAATCAGCCCCAGCATTTT.

J is TRBJ1-1 and V is TRBV4-1, with D perhaps matching TRBD1 (6 bases). Between the trimmed V and J ends, which lost 1 base and 2 bases, there was a span of 11 bases. Germline V lookup: CDR1 MGHRA, CDR2 YSYEKL. The CDR3 loop spans 15 amino acids. The CDR3 nucleotides are TGCGCCAGCAGCCAAGCCGGGGGGCGAAACACTGAAGCTTTCTTT. This sequence encodes CASSQAGGRNTEAFF.

The gene calls are TRBV5-1 and TRBJ1-1; tentatively, D is TRBD1 (6 bases). The CDR3 is made up of 15 amino acids. The V gene's germline CDR1 is SGHRS and CDR2 YFSETQ. V was trimmed by 4 bases and J by 4 bases, leaving 17 bases between them. CDR3 nucleotide sequence: TGCGCCAGCAGCCCCCTGACGGGGGCCCGCACTGAAGCTTTCTTT. This gives the protein CASSPLTGARTEAFF. Looking up the rest from reference TRBV5-1 and TRBJ1-1 gives the full variable domain: KAGVTQTPRYLIKTRGQQVTLSCSPISGHRSVSWYQQTPGQGLQFLFEYFSETQRNKGNFPGRFSGRQFSNSRSEMNVSTLELGDSALYLCASSPLTGARTEAFFGQGTRLTVV.

The rearrangement joins TRBV7-9 to TRBJ1-2; maybe TRBD1 (6 bases). Trimming removed 3 bases from V and 4 bases from J, with 24 bases in between. The germline V gene encodes CDR1 SEHNR and CDR2 FQNEAQ (reference sequence). The length of the CDR3 is 18 residues. The DNA for the CDR3 is TGTGCCAGCAGCTTGTCAAATAAGGCGACAGGAGAGGGCTATGGCTACACCTTC. As protein: CASSLSNKATGEGYGYTF.

The CDR3 region is CASSLRTGGYQPQHF. The CDR3 region has the DNA TGTGCCAGCAGCCTCCGGACAGGGGGTTATCAGCCCCAGCATTTT. The V call is TRBV7-2, the J call TRBJ1-5, with 10 bases fitting TRBD1. Germline V gives CDR1 SGHTA, CDR2 FQGNSA. V shed 5 bases, J shed 5 bases, and the junction held 6 bases outside the gene matches. The CDR3 sequence is 15 residues long.

This clone was picked up a small number of times. This chain links TRBV29-1 with TRBJ2-3; 8 positions match TRBD2. Germline loops: CDR1 SQVTM, CDR2 ANQGSEA. V lost 6 bases to trimming and J lost 1 base; unmatched junction nucleotides: 3. This CDR3 is 13 amino acids long. DNA of the CDR3: TGCAGCGTAAACGGGGGGGGCACAGATACGCAGTATTTT. It specifies CSVNGGGTDTQYF.

This clone was detected only once. The gene calls are TRBV6-4 and TRBJ1-5, with D unresolved. The V end was cut by 5 bases, the J end by 6 bases, with 11 bases between. Germline V lookup: CDR1 MRHNA, CDR2 SNTAGT. This CDR3 comprises 13 residues. The CDR3 protein is CASSREAGQPQHF. The CDR3 region has the DNA TGTGCCAGCAGTCGTGAGGCAGGTCAGCCCCAGCATTTT.

This chain joins TRBV4-1 and TRBJ2-7, with D perhaps matching TRBD1 (5 bases). The CDR3 contains 15 residues. Germline lookup yields CDR1 MGHRA and CDR2 YSYEKL. Trimming removed 0 bases at V and 3 bases at J, with 12 bases between. The CDR3 DNA follows: TGCGCCAGCAGCCAAGATCGACAGCCCCACTACGAGCAGTACTTC. It specifies CASSQDRQPHYEQYF.

V and J are TRBV7-9 and TRBJ1-5, with D tentatively TRBD1 (6 bases). Trimming took 1 base from V and 0 from J, leaving 16 bases between them. The length of the CDR3 is 18 residues. Germline lookup yields CDR1 SEHNR and CDR2 FQNEAQ (reference sequence). CDR3 DNA: TGTGCCAGCAGCTTAGGAAGGACAGCCGACTATAGCAATCAGCCCCAGCATTTT. This codes for CASSLGRTADYSNQPQHF.

This clone was seen only a few times. The chain couples TRBV5-4 to TRBJ2-3; tentative D call: TRBD2 (5 bases). This CDR3 comprises 15 residues. V was clipped by 3 bases and J by 2 bases, with 13 bases between them. Per germline, CDR1 SGHNT and CDR2 YYREEE (reference sequence). The CDR3 reads CASSSATSHTDTQYF. DNA of the CDR3: TGTGCCAGCAGCTCCGCTACTAGTCACACAGATACGCAGTATTTT.

The V call is TRBV6-5, the J call TRBJ2-7, with 7 bases fitting TRBD2. This CDR3 contains 12 residues. CDR1 and CDR2 (germline): MNHEY, SVGAGI. After removal of 8 bases from V and 3 bases from J, the junction contained 4 bases not matched to a gene. The CDR3: CASRRGSYEQYF. The DNA for the CDR3 is TGTGCCAGCCGTCGCGGGAGCTACGAGCAGTACTTC.

The chain joins TRBV7-2 to TRBJ1-2; TRBD1 might be the D (6 bases). The germline V gene encodes CDR1 SGHTA and CDR2 FQGNSA. Trimming took off 6 bases at V and 4 bases at J, with 12 bases between the two ends. This CDR3 is built from 13 residues. CDR3 DNA: TGTGCCAGCAGACAGGGTCCCCTCTATGGCTACACCTTC. Encoded protein: CASRQGPLYGYTF. The complete variable domain, with remaining parts taken from reference TRBV7-2 and TRBJ1-2, reads GAGVSQSPSNKVTEKGKDVELRCDPISGHTALYWYRQSLGQGLEFLIYFQGNSAPDKSGLPSDRFSAERTGGSVSTLTIQRTQQEDSAVYLCASRQGPLYGYTFGSGTRLTVV.

V and J are TRBV15 and TRBJ2-5; 8 bases are shared with TRBD2. The V gene end was trimmed by 0 bases and the J gene end by 2 bases; junction bases not matched to a gene: 14. CDR1 and CDR2 from the germline V gene are LNHNV and YYDKDF (reference sequence). The CDR3 runs to 19 residues. The CDR3 spells CATSRDGGGPQRGQETQYF. CDR3 nucleotide sequence: TGTGCCACCAGCAGAGATGGTGGGGGGCCCCAGCGGGGGCAAGAGACCCAGTACTTC.

The V call is TRBV29-1, the J call TRBJ2-1; D is unresolved. Germline loops: CDR1 SQVTM, CDR2 ANQGSEA. Trimming shortened V by 8 bases and J by 9 bases, and 14 bases separated the two germline ends. The CDR3 is made up of 11 amino acids. The CDR3 DNA follows: TGCAGCCCTTACTCCGTCGGTGAGCAGTTCTTC. The encoded protein is CSPYSVGEQFF.

This clone appeared once. The chain employs TRBV27 and TRBJ2-1, with 11 positions matching TRBD2. Germline V gene data show CDR1 as MNHEY and CDR2 as SMNVEV (reference sequence). The CDR3 runs to 14 residues. J lost 2 bases, V lost 6 bases, and 0 bases had no gene match. Here the CDR3 DNA reads TGTGCCAGCAGACTAGCGGGAGCCTACAATGAGCAGTTCTTC. This gives the protein CASRLAGAYNEQFF.

The J gene is TRBJ2-1, the V gene TRBV9; D ambiguous. This CDR3 comprises 11 residues. The V gene's germline CDR1 is SGDLS and CDR2 YYNGEE. Trimming left V 4 bases short and J 8 bases short, with 7 bases between. Here the CDR3 DNA reads TGTGCCAGCAGCCCTATGGATGAGCAGTTCTTC. Its protein is CASSPMDEQFF.

The genes are TRBV5-6 and TRBJ2-7, with 7 bases aligning to TRBD2. The CDR3 has 14 residues. Per the germline V gene, CDR1 is SGHDT and CDR2 is YYEEEE. V lost 0 bases and J lost 5; bases outside the gene matches: 5. CDR3 sequence: CASSLALAVHEQYF. The CDR3, as DNA: TGTGCCAGCAGCTTGGCCCTAGCGGTCCACGAGCAGTACTTC.

This clone was observed a single time. This may come from a read error, since a much larger clone is one base off. No conserved phenylalanine or tryptophan is present at the end of the CDR3, so a read error is the likely explanation. V gene TRBV6-6 combines with J gene TRBJ1-2, with D unresolved. This CDR3 has 12 residues. V was pared by 0 bases and J by 8 bases, with 7 bases between. Per germline, CDR1 MNHNY and CDR2 SVGAGI (reference sequence). The CDR3 region has the DNA TGTGCCAGCAGTTACTCGTTAGGGGGCTACACCCTC. It specifies CASSYSLGGYTL.

The chain joins TRBV28 to TRBJ1-1, with a weak D call TRBD1 (5 bases). CDR3 length: 14 residues. Trimming shortened V by 5 bases and J by 3 bases, and 13 bases separated the two germline ends. In germline, CDR1 is MDHEN, CDR2 SYDVKM. CDR3 sequence (DNA): TGTGCCAGCAGTCCAACGTTGGGGGACACTGAAGCTTTCTTT. As protein: CASSPTLGDTEAFF. Looking up the rest from reference TRBV28 and TRBJ1-1 gives the full variable domain: DVKVTQSSRYLVKRTGEKVFLECVQDMDHENMFWYRQDPGLGLRLIYFSYDVKMKEKGDIPEGYSVSREKKERFSLILESASTNQTSMYLCASSPTLGDTEAFFGQGTRLTVV.

V and J are TRBV19 and TRBJ1-5, with 7 bases aligning to TRBD1. The CDR3 covers 16 residues. After removal of 5 bases from V and 5 bases from J, the junction contained 12 bases not matched to a gene. From germline, CDR1 is LNHDA and CDR2 SQIVND (reference sequence). The DNA for the CDR3 is TGTGCCAGTAGTCCCAGGAGGGGGCAGGAGGATCAGCCCCAGCATTTT. Translated, it gives CASSPRRGQEDQPQHF.

V usage is TRBV19 and J usage is TRBJ2-5; 10 bases are shared with TRBD1. Germline lookup yields CDR1 LNHDA and CDR2 SQIVND (reference sequence). The CDR3 has 14 amino acids. CDR3 amino acids: CATRDRGRGETQYF. The CDR3 nucleotides read TGTGCGACCCGGGACAGGGGAAGGGGAGAGACCCAGTACTTC.